The subject of this entry is one T cell receptor (beta chain). Per the germline V gene, CDR1 is SGHNT and CDR2 is YENEEA. V lost 4 bases, J lost 4 bases, and 4 bases stayed unmatched. CDR3 length equals 13 residues. These data are taken from a study of OX40 agonist ivuxolimab in advanced cancers. About the research overall: The drug used for patients, ivuxolimab, was an agonistic anti-OX40 (CD134) antibody. Ivuxolimab was administered intravenously to patients at 0.01 to 10 mg/kg every 2 weeks.

The data were produced by immunoSEQ multiplex PCR, yet TCRdb's version contains in-frame clones alone and is incomplete. Among around 91,000 clones listed, 80% to 90% were seen once. The chain employs TRBV11-3 and TRBJ2-7; 7 nucleotides align to TRBD1. This material consisted of CD4+ or CD8+ T cells sorted from blood, taken in a trial of the OX40 agonist ivuxolimab. The TCR originated in an adult with an advanced solid tumor such as melanoma, head and neck, liver or kidney cancer. The chain's CDR3 is CASSSGQSYEQYF. The CDR3 DNA is TGTGCCAGCAGCTCGGGACAGTCGTACGAGCAGTACTTC.